This passage covers 27 T cell receptor beta chains from one sample sequenced in a study of cytomegalovirus exposure and HLA in healthy donors. The primer mix had 60 Vbeta and 13 Jbeta primers. Clones were sequenced by immunoSEQ multiplex PCR, and TCRdb holds only the in-frame ones, with some missing. The table has about 130,000 clones, 65% to 80% seen once. Sequenced material: PBMCs. All receptors come from a man aged 35 to 55 in good health and CMV-seropositive.

This chain uses TRBV2 with TRBJ2-2; 7 bases are shared with TRBD2. CDR1 and CDR2 (germline): SNHLY, FYNNEI. V shed 7 bases, J shed 2 bases, and the junction held 4 bases outside the gene matches. This CDR3 has 14 residues. Written as DNA, the CDR3 is TGTGCCAGCATTAGCGGGTATAACACCGGGGAGCTGTTTTTT. Its protein is CASISGYNTGELFF.

J is TRBJ2-6 and V is TRBV6-1; 9 nucleotides align to TRBD1. The germline V gene has CDR1 MNHNS and CDR2 SASEGT. Losses at the gene ends were 6 bases for V and 3 bases for J; bases not matched to a gene: 9. The CDR3 has 17 residues. CDR3 DNA: TGTGCCAGCAGCGAACAGGGGGCGCAGGGTGGGGCCAACGTCCTGACTTTC. It yields the protein CASSEQGAQGGANVLTF.

In DNA, the CDR3 is TGTGCCAGCAGCCTTGGACTAGCGGGAGGTAGGGAGTTCTTC. Amino acids: CASSLGLAGGREFF. V gene TRBV14 combines with J gene TRBJ2-1, with TRBD2 matching over 14 bases. The junction had 7 bases not matched to a gene; V was cut back by 4 bases and J by 14 bases. The CDR3 has 14 amino acids. The germline CDR1 and CDR2 sequences are SGHDN and FVKESK.

The chain employs TRBV7-9 and TRBJ2-7; 7 bases map to TRBD1. CDR3 length equals 12 residues. In germline, CDR1 is SEHNR, CDR2 FQNEAQ (reference sequence). The J segment lost 7 bases and the V segment lost 7 bases, leaving 7 bases of the junction unmatched. The DNA for the CDR3 is TGTGCCAGCAAGGGACAGACGTGGGAGCAGTACTTC. It translates to CASKGQTWEQYF.

This chain connects TRBV20-1 to TRBJ2-1, with D uncertain. Germline-derived CDR1 and CDR2 are DFQATT and SNEGSKA (reference sequence). This CDR3 has 11 residues. The V gene lost 6 bases and the J gene lost 11 bases, with 14 bases spanning the gap. CDR3 in DNA: TGCAGTGCGACAACGGCCGGTCAGCAGTTCTTC. Translated: CSATTAGQQFF.

The chain uses TRBV5-4 and TRBJ2-1; TRBD2 matches at 9 bases. Trimming at V came to 4 bases and at J to 6 bases, leaving 8 bases not matched to a gene. CDR1 is SGHNT and CDR2 is YYREEE in the germline V gene (reference sequence). This CDR3 has 15 residues. The CDR3 region has the DNA TGTGCCAGCAGCCCTAGCGGGACGCGGGGCAATGAGCAGTTCTTC. Amino acid sequence: CASSPSGTRGNEQFF.

In its sample, this clone was seen a few times. The germline gene is not matched at one end of the junction; a read error may be the cause. The chain recombines TRBV7-9 with TRBJ1-2; D is uncertain. The CDR3 has 14 amino acids. Germline V lookup: CDR1 SEHNR, CDR2 FQNEAQ (reference sequence). The DNA for the CDR3 is TGTTCCAGCAGCTTCTCTACAGAGAACTATGGCTACACCTTC. It specifies CSSSFSTENYGYTF.

V gene TRBV11-2 combines with J gene TRBJ2-5; possible D gene TRBD2, 5 bases. The CDR3 has 15 residues. The V and J ends lost 5 bases and 1 base respectively, with 14 bases between them. The germline V gene encodes CDR1 SGHAT and CDR2 FQNNGV. CDR3 region: CASSPRSAGQETQYF. The CDR3 DNA follows: TGTGCCAGCAGCCCCCGTTCGGCGGGCCAAGAGACCCAGTACTTC.

The CDR3 loop reads CASSLGTSGSHNEQFF. CDR3 sequence (DNA): TGTGCCAGCAGTTTAGGGACTAGCGGGAGCCACAATGAGCAGTTCTTC. The rearrangement links TRBV27 to TRBJ2-1, with 14 bases lining up with TRBD2. V gave up 2 bases and J gave up 5 bases; unmatched junction bases: 2. This CDR3 is built from 16 residues. Germline V gene data show CDR1 as MNHEY and CDR2 as SMNVEV (reference sequence).

V is TRBV2 and J is TRBJ1-1; D gene unclear. This CDR3 region has 14 residues. The germline CDR1 and CDR2 sequences are SNHLY and FYNNEI. Trimming stripped 6 bases from V and 1 base from J, with 12 bases between. CDR3 in amino acids: CASSELNWNTEAFF. CDR3 DNA sequence: TGTGCCAGCAGCGAACTTAACTGGAACACTGAAGCTTTCTTT.

This clone was observed a few times. The V and J genes are TRBV6-1 and TRBJ1-4; 7 bases map to TRBD1. With 6 bases clipped from V and 10 bases from J, the junction kept 8 bases outside the gene matches. The CDR3 is 13 residues long. Looked up from germline, CDR1 is MNHNS and CDR2 is SASEGT. CDR3 in amino acids: CASRTEGAGKLFF. CDR3 bases: TGTGCCAGCAGGACGGAGGGGGCTGGAAAACTGTTTTTT.

J is TRBJ1-4 and V is TRBV5-1; tentative D call: TRBD1 (6 bases). The CDR3 is made up of 16 amino acids. Trimming pared 0 bases from V and 0 bases from J, leaving 9 bases between. Germline V gives CDR1 SGHRS, CDR2 YFSETQ. DNA of the CDR3: TGCGCCAGCAGCTTGGACAGGGTTTCAACTAATGAAAAACTGTTTTTT. Its protein is CASSLDRVSTNEKLFF.

Concerning this clone itself: Other DNA sequences in the same sample also yield this CDR3. J is TRBJ2-7 and V is TRBV28, with a weak D call TRBD2 (5 bases). The CDR3 has 12 amino acids. V lost 6 bases to trimming and J lost 6 bases, with 12 bases between them. Looked up from germline, CDR1 is MDHEN and CDR2 is SYDVKM. CDR3 amino acids: CASSLGSREQYF. CDR3 sequence (DNA): TGTGCCAGCAGCCTAGGGAGCCGCGAGCAGTACTTC.

The chain employs TRBV7-9 and TRBJ2-5; 8 positions agree with TRBD1. This CDR3 is built from 18 residues. V trimming: 5 bases; J trimming: 0 bases; junction bases outside the gene matches: 14. The germline CDR1 and CDR2 sequences are SEHNR and FQNEAQ (reference sequence). This chain's CDR3 is CASSTGGRVYRYQETQYF. The CDR3 region has the DNA TGTGCCAGCAGCACAGGGGGGAGAGTTTACAGGTACCAAGAGACCCAGTACTTC.

This sequence joins TRBV10-1 and TRBJ2-6; no reliable D call. The CDR3 runs 13 residues. V was trimmed by 6 bases and J by 0 bases, leaving 3 bases between them. Germline CDR1 is WNHNN and CDR2 is SYGVQD (reference sequence). CDR3 bases: TGCGCCAGCAGCCGCTCTGGGGCCAACGTCCTGACTTTC. Translating gives CASSRSGANVLTF.

In its sample, this clone was seen a few times. It is likely a read error: a sequence one base away is far more abundant. Other DNA sequences in this sample translate to the same CDR3. V and J are TRBV27 and TRBJ2-7; TRBD2 is a possible D gene (6 bases). This CDR3 spans 14 amino acids. CDR1 is MNHEY, CDR2 SMNVEV, per germline (reference sequence). V dropped 5 bases and J dropped 5 bases, with 16 bases sitting between them. The CDR3 DNA follows: TGTGCCAGCAGTACGGCGGGGAGGCTCGACGAGCAGTACTTC. Translating gives CASSTAGRLDEQYF.

The CDR3 region is CASTLQPDREQYF. The CDR3 DNA sequence: TGTGCCAGCACCCTCCAGCCGGACAGGGAGCAGTACTTC. This chain uses TRBV2 with TRBJ2-7, with 7 positions matching TRBD1. The CDR3 runs 13 residues. The V gene end was trimmed by 7 bases and the J gene end by 7 bases; junction bases not matched to a gene: 10. CDR1 SNHLY and CDR2 FYNNEI come from the germline V gene.

The CDR3 spells CASSLSGNRGRTNTEAFF. The DNA of the CDR3 is TGTGCCAGCAGTTTATCGGGAAACAGGGGTCGCACGAACACTGAAGCTTTCTTT. The rearrangement links TRBV27 to TRBJ1-1; 7 bases are shared with TRBD1. V was clipped by 0 bases and J by 1 base; unmatched bases: 11. CDR1 and CDR2 from the germline V gene are MNHEY and SMNVEV (reference sequence). The CDR3 loop spans 18 amino acids.

The V gene is TRBV27, the J gene TRBJ2-7; D unresolved. V lost 0 bases to trimming and J lost 0 bases, with 6 bases between them. The CDR3 is 14 residues long. Germline V lookup: CDR1 MNHEY, CDR2 SMNVEV (reference sequence). The CDR3 reads CASSLSGSSYEQYF. The CDR3 DNA sequence: TGTGCCAGCAGTTTATCCGGGTCCTCCTACGAGCAGTACTTC.

The chain uses TRBV7-9 and TRBJ2-7; TRBD2 matches at 8 bases. The CDR3 has 15 amino acids. Germline loops: CDR1 SEHNR, CDR2 FQNEAQ (reference sequence). Trimming cost V 6 bases and J 3 bases; bases outside gene matches: 10. The CDR3 loop is CASSAPGGEDYEQYF. The CDR3 DNA reads as TGTGCCAGCAGTGCCCCCGGGGGGGAGGACTACGAGCAGTACTTC.

The chain joins TRBV9 to TRBJ2-1; a weak D match, TRBD2 (6 bases). The CDR3 consists of 15 residues. V lost 0 bases, J lost 7 bases, and 14 bases lay in between. CDR1 is SGDLS, CDR2 YYNGEE, per germline. CDR3 residues: CASSVEGGVGNEQFF. CDR3 coding DNA: TGTGCCAGCAGCGTAGAAGGCGGGGTTGGAAATGAGCAGTTCTTC.

The chain carries TRBV4-2 and TRBJ2-1; 7 bases are a match to TRBD1. Germline CDR1 is LGHNA and CDR2 is YNFKEQ. V was clipped by 1 base and J by 6 bases; unmatched bases: 6. The CDR3 is made up of 15 amino acids. The CDR3: CASSQGWAGGNEQFF. CDR3 DNA sequence: TGTGCCAGCAGCCAAGGTTGGGCAGGGGGCAATGAGCAGTTCTTC.

The V and J genes are TRBV11-1 and TRBJ1-2, with a possible D match to TRBD1 (5 bases). Germline CDR1 reads SGHAT; CDR2 reads FQDESV (reference sequence). This CDR3 spans 17 amino acids. With 0 bases removed from V and 2 bases from J, the gap between germline ends came to 16 bases. CDR3 sequence reads: CASSLAWGGFLNYGYTF. In DNA form, the CDR3 reads TGTGCCAGCAGCTTAGCTTGGGGGGGATTCCTAAACTATGGCTACACCTTC.

The chain joins TRBV5-6 to TRBJ1-2, with 9 bases that match TRBD1. V was pared by 4 bases and J by 3 bases, with 7 bases of the junction left unmatched. Germline values: CDR1 SGHDT, CDR2 YYEEEE. The CDR3 covers 15 residues. The chain's CDR3 is CASSPPWTGDYGYTF. CDR3 in DNA: TGTGCCAGCAGCCCCCCCTGGACAGGGGACTATGGCTACACCTTC.

J is TRBJ2-2 and V is TRBV9; D is unresolved. Per the germline V gene, CDR1 is SGDLS and CDR2 is YYNGEE. Trimming shortened V by 4 bases and J by 0 bases, and 13 bases separated the two germline ends. The CDR3 consists of 16 residues. DNA of the CDR3: TGTGCCAGCAGCCCCTCAAGCCGGGCGAACACCGGGGAGCTGTTTTTT. As protein: CASSPSSRANTGELFF.

The V call is TRBV19, the J call TRBJ1-5; no clear D gene. The CDR3 covers 13 residues. Trimming cost V 5 bases and J 6 bases, with 11 bases left between them. The germline CDR1 and CDR2 sequences are LNHDA and SQIVND (reference sequence). The CDR3 loop reads CASSPPGSQPQHF. The CDR3 bases are TGTGCCAGTAGTCCCCCGGGTAGTCAGCCCCAGCATTTT.

The chain recombines TRBV5-1 with TRBJ2-7; possibly TRBD2 for D (6 bases). V gave up 4 bases and J gave up 3 bases, with 17 bases separating them. The CDR3 runs to 15 residues. Germline CDR1 is SGHRS and CDR2 is YFSETQ. CDR3 protein: CASSLEGTAYYEQYF. The CDR3 coding sequence is TGCGCCAGCAGCCTGGAGGGGACTGCATACTACGAGCAGTACTTC.